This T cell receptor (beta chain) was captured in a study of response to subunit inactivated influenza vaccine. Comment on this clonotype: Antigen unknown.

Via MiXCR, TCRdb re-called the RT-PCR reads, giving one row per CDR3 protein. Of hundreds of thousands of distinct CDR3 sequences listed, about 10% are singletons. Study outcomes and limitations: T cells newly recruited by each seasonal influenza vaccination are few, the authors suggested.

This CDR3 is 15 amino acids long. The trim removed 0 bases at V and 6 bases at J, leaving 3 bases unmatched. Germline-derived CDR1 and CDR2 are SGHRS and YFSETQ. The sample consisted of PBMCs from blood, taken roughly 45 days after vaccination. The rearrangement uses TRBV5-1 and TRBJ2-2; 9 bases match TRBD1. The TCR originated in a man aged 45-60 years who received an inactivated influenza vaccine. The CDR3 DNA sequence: TGCGCCAGCAGCTTGGCCGGGACAGGGCCCGGGGAGCTGTTTTTT. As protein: CASSLAGTGPGELFF.